Detailed here is one T cell receptor beta chain. With 5 bases clipped from V and 2 bases from J, the junction kept 9 bases outside the gene matches. This CDR3 has 16 amino acids. Looked up from germline, CDR1 is SEHNR and CDR2 is FQNEAQ (reference sequence). The data belong to a study of blood T cell repertoires in COVID-19. This table comes from immunoSEQ multiplex PCR, and its TCRdb copy is limited to in-frame clones, with some not included. The table has tens of thousands of clones, less than 85% seen once. The sample taken for sequencing was peripheral blood. This clonotype was obtained from an elderly woman with acute or convalescent COVID-19. This rearrangement joins TRBV7-9 to TRBJ2-5; TRBD1 matches at 9 bases. In DNA form, the CDR3 reads TGTGCCAGCAGCACCCGGGGACAGGGAAAGCAAGAGACCCAGTACTTC. Translation gives CASSTRGQGKQETQYF. Combining the CDR3 with reference TRBV7-9 and TRBJ2-5 gives the whole variable domain DTGVSQNPRHKITKRGQNVTFRCDPISEHNRLYWYRQTLGQGPEFLTYFQNEAQLEKSRLLSDRFSAERPKGSFSTLEIQRTEQGDSAMYLCASSTRGQGKQETQYFGPGTRLLVL.